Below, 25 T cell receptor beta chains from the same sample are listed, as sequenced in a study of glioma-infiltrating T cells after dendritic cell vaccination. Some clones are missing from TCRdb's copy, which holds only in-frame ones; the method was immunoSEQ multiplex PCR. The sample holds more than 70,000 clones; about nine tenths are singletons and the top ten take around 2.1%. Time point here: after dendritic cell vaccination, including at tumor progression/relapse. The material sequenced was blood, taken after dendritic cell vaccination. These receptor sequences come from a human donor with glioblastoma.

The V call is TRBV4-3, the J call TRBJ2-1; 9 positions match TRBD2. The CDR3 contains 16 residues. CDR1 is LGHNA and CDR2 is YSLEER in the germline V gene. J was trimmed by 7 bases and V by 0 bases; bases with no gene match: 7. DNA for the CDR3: TGCGCCAGCAGCCAAGATAGGCTAGCGGGACTGAATGAGCAGTTCTTC. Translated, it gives CASSQDRLAGLNEQFF.

The CDR3 sequence: CASRTAGTGVYEQYF. In nucleotides, the CDR3 is TGTGCCAGCCGCACCGCCGGGACAGGGGTCTACGAGCAGTACTTC. V gene TRBV7-9 combines with J gene TRBJ2-7, with 10 bases that match TRBD1. Germline CDR1 reads SEHNR; CDR2 reads FQNEAQ (reference sequence). The CDR3 loop spans 15 amino acids. Trimming removed 8 bases from V and 3 bases from J; junction bases left unmatched: 10.

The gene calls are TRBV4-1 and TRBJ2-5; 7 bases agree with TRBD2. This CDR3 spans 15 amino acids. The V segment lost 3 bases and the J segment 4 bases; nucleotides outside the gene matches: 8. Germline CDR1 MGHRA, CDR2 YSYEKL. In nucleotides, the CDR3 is TGCGCCAGCAGCCAGGGGGGGGGAATTCGAGAGACCCAGTACTTC. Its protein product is CASSQGGGIRETQYF.

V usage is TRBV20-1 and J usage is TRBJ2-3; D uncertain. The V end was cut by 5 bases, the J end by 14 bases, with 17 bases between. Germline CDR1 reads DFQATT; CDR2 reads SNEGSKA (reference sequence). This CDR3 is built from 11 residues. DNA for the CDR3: TGCAGTGCTCCCCGGTCCCGAGGATTGTATTTT. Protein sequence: CSAPRSRGLYF.

The CDR3 DNA reads TGTGCCAGCAGCCCCCGACTAGCGGGAACTGAGCAGTACTTC. This translates into CASSPRLAGTEQYF. V and J are TRBV9 and TRBJ2-7; the match to TRBD2 covers 11 bases. This CDR3 spans 14 amino acids. V was pared by 4 bases and J by 7 bases, with 7 bases of the junction left unmatched. CDR1 SGDLS and CDR2 YYNGEE come from the germline V gene. The full variable domain, completed using reference TRBV9 and TRBJ2-7, is DSGVTQTPKHLITATGQRVTLRCSPRSGDLSVYWYQQSLDQGLQFLIQYYNGEERAKGNILERFSAQQFPDLHSELNLSSLELGDSALYFCASSPRLAGTEQYFGPGTRLTVT.

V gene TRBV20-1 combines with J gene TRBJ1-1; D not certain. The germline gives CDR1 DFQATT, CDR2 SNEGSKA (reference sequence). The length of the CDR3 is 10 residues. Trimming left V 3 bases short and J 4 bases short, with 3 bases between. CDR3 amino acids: CSASGTEAFF. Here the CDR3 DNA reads TGCAGTGCTAGCGGCACTGAAGCTTTCTTT.

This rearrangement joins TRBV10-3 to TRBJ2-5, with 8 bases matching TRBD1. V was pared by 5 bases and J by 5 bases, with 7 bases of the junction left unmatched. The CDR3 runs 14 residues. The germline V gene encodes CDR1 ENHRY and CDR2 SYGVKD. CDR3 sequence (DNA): TGTGCCATCAGTCCGGACAGGGTCGACGAGACCCAGTACTTC. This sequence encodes CAISPDRVDETQYF.

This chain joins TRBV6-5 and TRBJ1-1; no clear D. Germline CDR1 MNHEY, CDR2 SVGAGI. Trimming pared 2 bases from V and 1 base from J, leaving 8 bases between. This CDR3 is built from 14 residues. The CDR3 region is CASSYDSRNTEAFF. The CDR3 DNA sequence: TGTGCCAGCAGTTACGATAGCAGGAACACTGAAGCTTTCTTT.

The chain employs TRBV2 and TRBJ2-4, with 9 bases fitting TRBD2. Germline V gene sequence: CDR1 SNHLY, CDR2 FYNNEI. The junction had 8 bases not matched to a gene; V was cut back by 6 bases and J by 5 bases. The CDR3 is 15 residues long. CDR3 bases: TGTGCCAGCAGGCACCTAGCGGGAAGCGAAAACATTCAGTACTTC. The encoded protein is CASRHLAGSENIQYF.

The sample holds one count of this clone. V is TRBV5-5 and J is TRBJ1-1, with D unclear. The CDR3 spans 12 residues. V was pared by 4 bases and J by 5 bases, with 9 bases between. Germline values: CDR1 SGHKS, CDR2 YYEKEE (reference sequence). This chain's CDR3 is CASSLTLTEAFF. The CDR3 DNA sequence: TGTGCCAGCAGCCTAACTTTAACTGAAGCTTTCTTT.

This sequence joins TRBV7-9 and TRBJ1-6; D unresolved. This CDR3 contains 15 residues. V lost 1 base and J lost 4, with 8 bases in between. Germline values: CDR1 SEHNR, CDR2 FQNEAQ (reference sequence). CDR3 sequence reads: CASSLEAVYNSPLHF. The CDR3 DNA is TGTGCCAGCAGCTTAGAGGCGGTGTATAATTCACCCCTCCACTTT.

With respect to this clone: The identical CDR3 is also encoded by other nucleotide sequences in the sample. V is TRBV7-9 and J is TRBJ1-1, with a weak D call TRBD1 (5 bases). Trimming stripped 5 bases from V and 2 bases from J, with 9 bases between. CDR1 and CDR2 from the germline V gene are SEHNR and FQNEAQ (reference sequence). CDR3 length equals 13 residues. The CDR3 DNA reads TGTGCCAGCAGCCTTGACAGAAACACTGAAGCTTTCTTT. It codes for CASSLDRNTEAFF.

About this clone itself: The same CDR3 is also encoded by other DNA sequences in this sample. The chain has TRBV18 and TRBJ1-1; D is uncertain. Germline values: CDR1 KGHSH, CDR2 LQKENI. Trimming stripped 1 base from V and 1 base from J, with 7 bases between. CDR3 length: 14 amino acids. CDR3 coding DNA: TGTGCCAGCTCACCACAGCCCCAGAACACTGAAGCTTTCTTT. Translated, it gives CASSPQPQNTEAFF.

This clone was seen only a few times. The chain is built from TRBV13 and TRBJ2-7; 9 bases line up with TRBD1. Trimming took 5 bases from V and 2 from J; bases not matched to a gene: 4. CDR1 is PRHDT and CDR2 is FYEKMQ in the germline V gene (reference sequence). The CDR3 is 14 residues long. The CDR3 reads CASSRQGGAYEQYF. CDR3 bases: TGTGCCAGCAGCAGACAGGGGGGGGCCTACGAGCAGTACTTC.

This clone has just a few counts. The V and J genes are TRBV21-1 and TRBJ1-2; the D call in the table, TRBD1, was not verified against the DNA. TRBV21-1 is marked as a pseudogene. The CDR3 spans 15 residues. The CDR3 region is CASSKRQVPPYGYTF. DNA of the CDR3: TGTGCCAGCAGCAAAAGACAGGTTCCCCCCTATGGCTACACCTTC.

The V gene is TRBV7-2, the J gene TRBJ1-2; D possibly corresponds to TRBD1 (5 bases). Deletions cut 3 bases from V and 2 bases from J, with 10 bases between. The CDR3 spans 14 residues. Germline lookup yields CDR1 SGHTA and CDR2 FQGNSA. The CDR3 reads CASSFLGGNYGYTF. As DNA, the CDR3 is TGTGCCAGCAGCTTCTTGGGGGGAAACTATGGCTACACCTTC.

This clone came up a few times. CDR3 protein: CASSLDKTTGYTF. For the CDR3, the DNA is TGTGCCAGCAGCTTAGACAAAACTACTGGCTACACCTTC. J is TRBJ1-2 and V is TRBV7-4; D is undetermined. Trimming took 1 base from V and 7 from J, leaving 10 bases between them. Germline assignment: CDR1 SGHVT and CDR2 SQSDAQ. The CDR3 has 13 amino acids.

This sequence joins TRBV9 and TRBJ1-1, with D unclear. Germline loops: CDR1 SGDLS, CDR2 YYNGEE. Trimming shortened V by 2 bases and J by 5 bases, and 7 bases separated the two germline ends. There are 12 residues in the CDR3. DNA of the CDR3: TGTGCCAGCAGCGTGGGCGATACTGAAGCTTTCTTT. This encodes CASSVGDTEAFF.

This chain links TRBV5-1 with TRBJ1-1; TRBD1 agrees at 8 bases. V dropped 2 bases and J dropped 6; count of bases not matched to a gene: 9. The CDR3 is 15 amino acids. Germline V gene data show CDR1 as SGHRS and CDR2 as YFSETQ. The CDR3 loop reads CASSFPTGVKAEAFF. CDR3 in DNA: TGCGCCAGCAGCTTTCCGACAGGGGTGAAGGCTGAAGCTTTCTTT.

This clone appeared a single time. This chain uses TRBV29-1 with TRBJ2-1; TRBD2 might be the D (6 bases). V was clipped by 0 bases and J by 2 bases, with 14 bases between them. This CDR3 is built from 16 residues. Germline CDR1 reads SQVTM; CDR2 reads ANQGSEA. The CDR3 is CSVEDGRGGTYNEQFF. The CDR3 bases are TGCAGCGTTGAAGATGGGCGGGGCGGAACCTACAATGAGCAGTTCTTC.

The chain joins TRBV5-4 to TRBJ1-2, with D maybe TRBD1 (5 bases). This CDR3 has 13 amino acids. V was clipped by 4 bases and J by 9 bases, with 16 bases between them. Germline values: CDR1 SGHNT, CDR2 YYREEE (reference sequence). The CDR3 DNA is TGTGCCAGCAGCCCCCAGACAGCTCCCAGCTACACCTTC. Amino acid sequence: CASSPQTAPSYTF. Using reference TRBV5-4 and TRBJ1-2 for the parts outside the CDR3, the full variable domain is ETGVTQSPTHLIKTRGQQVTLRCSSQSGHNTVSWYQQALGQGPQFIFQYYREEENGRGNFPPRFSGLQFPNYSSELNVNALELDDSALYLCASSPQTAPSYTFGSGTRLTVV.

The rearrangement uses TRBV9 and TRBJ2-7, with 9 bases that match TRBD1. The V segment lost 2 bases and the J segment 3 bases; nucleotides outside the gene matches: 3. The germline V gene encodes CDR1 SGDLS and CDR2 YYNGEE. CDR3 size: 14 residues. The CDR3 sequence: CASSVGDRVYEQYF. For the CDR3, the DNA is TGTGCCAGCAGCGTGGGGGACAGGGTCTACGAGCAGTACTTC.

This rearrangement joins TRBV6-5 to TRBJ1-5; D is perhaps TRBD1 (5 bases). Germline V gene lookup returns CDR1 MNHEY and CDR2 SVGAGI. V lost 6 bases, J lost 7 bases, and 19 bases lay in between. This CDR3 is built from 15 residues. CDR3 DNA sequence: TGTGCCAGCAGGTCCCTGGGGGGAGGGAGGCAGCCCCAGCATTTT. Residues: CASRSLGGGRQPQHF.

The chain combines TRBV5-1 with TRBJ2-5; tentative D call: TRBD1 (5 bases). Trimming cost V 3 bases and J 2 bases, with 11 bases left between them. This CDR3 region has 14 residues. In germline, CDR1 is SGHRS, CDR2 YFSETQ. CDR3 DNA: TGCGCCAGCAGCTCTCGCCCAGGGCAAGAGACCCAGTACTTC. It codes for CASSSRPGQETQYF.

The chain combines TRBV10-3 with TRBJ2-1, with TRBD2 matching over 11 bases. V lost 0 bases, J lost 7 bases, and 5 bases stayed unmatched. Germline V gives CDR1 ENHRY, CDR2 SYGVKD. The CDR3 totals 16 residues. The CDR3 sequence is CAISESVTSGENEQFF. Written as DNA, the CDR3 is TGTGCCATCAGTGAGTCTGTGACTAGCGGGGAGAATGAGCAGTTCTTC.